The 20 T cell receptor beta chains below all came from one sample that was sequenced in a study of T cell repertoires in cytomegalovirus infection. For these receptors, no antigen is known. One entry per CDR3 protein results from TCRdb running MiXCR on the reads. Among hundreds of thousands of distinct CDR3 sequences, roughly a third were seen once, and the ten largest hold roughly 13%. The specimen comprised cultured CD8+ T cells from PBMCs, sampled from culture after CMV antigen stimulation. The receptors come from a human donor in good health (CMV status not recorded). Some clones in this sample may be carry-over from other donors' samples.

Concerning this clonotype itself: The missing conserved phenylalanine or tryptophan at the end of this CDR3 makes a read error likely. The limits of the CDR3 on the DNA are not certain, so only TCRdb's listed CDR3 is given. The chain joins TRBV5-1 to TRBJ1-1; the DNA was not used to check the table's D call, TRBD1. The CDR3 has 9 residues if both end residues are counted. Per germline, CDR1 SGHRS and CDR2 YFSETQ. The CDR3 protein is CASSISDRS.

This clonotype was counted a single time. This chain uses TRBV4-1 with TRBJ2-7; maybe TRBD1 (6 bases). Germline V gene data show CDR1 as MGHRA and CDR2 as YSYEKL. The CDR3 is 18 amino acids. V shed 0 bases and J shed 0 bases, with 18 bases lying between them. The CDR3 bases are TGCGCCAGCAGCCAAGAAAGTGTGGGGGCCAAAAGCTCCTACGAGCAGTACTTC. It specifies CASSQESVGAKSSYEQYF.

The chain carries TRBV6-6 and TRBJ2-7, with 9 bases matching TRBD1. Germline-derived CDR1 and CDR2 are MNHNY and SVGAGI (reference sequence). J gave up 3 bases and V 5 bases, and 8 bases lay outside the gene matches. This CDR3 comprises 15 residues. CDR3 sequence reads: CASSPDRGYLYEQYV. In nucleotides, the CDR3 is TGTGCCAGCAGTCCCGACAGGGGGTACCTCTACGAGCAGTACGTC.

This clonotype was recorded at least ten times. The chain is built from TRBV6-5 and TRBJ1-1; the match to TRBD1 covers 11 bases. V dropped 0 bases and J dropped 4; count of bases not matched to a gene: 1. This CDR3 has 15 amino acids. Germline loops: CDR1 MNHEY, CDR2 SVGAGI. CDR3 sequence reads: CASSYSGTGGTEAFF. CDR3 sequence (DNA): TGTGCCAGCAGTTACTCGGGGACAGGGGGCACTGAAGCTTTCTTT.

For this clonotype: A much larger clone is a single base away; this may be a read error. Here the CDR3 reads CASSTQGQGCRHEQFF. The CDR3, as DNA: TGTGCCAGCAGCACCCAAGGACAGGGGTGCCGGCATGAGCAGTTCTTC. The V and J genes are TRBV7-4 and TRBJ2-1; 9 bases line up with TRBD1. CDR3 length: 16 amino acids. Losses at the gene ends were 5 bases for V and 8 bases for J; bases not matched to a gene: 13. The germline gives CDR1 SGHVT, CDR2 SQSDAQ. The entire variable domain, with the rest obtained from reference TRBV7-4 and TRBJ2-1, is as follows: GAGVSQSPRYKVAKRGRDVALRCDSISGHVTLYWYRQTLGQGSEVLTYSQSDAQRDKSGRPSGRFSAERPERSVSTLKIQRTEQGDSAVYLCASSTQGQGCRHEQFFGPGTRLTVL.

This clonotype has a handful of counts. The chain recombines TRBV12-5 with TRBJ1-1, with D possibly being TRBD1 (5 bases). V lost 3 bases and J lost 11, with 13 bases in between. Looked up from germline, CDR1 is LGHNT and CDR2 is FRNRAP. The CDR3 runs 12 residues. The chain's CDR3 is CASGLGERNAFF. DNA of the CDR3: TGTGCTAGTGGTTTAGGGGAACGGAATGCTTTCTTT.

The chain links TRBV6-1 to TRBJ2-2; D possibly corresponds to TRBD1 (6 bases). Trimming cost V 6 bases and J 3 bases, with 14 bases left between them. This CDR3 contains 15 residues. From germline, CDR1 is MNHNS and CDR2 SASEGT. CDR3 sequence: CASREPQGYTGELFF. The CDR3 DNA is TGTGCCAGCAGGGAGCCACAGGGCTACACCGGGGAGCTGTTTTTT.

This clonotype was counted many times. The chain is built from TRBV7-2 and TRBJ2-7, with D possibly matching TRBD2 (5 bases). The ends were cut back, 4 bases at V and 6 bases at J, with 16 bases in the middle. CDR1 and CDR2 (germline): SGHTA, FQGNSA. CDR3 length: 14 residues. CDR3 sequence (DNA): TGTGCCAGCAGCTCCGGGGTGGGGTCGACCGAGCAGTACTTC. This encodes CASSSGVGSTEQYF.

This clonotype has at least ten counts. V usage is TRBV20-1 and J usage is TRBJ2-5; the match to TRBD2 covers 12 bases. J lost 0 bases, V lost 6 bases, and 2 bases had no gene match. The CDR3 extends over 14 amino acids. Germline V gene data show CDR1 as DFQATT and CDR2 as SNEGSKA (reference sequence). CDR3 in amino acids: CSAGLAGNQETQYF. The CDR3 nucleotides read TGCAGTGCAGGACTAGCGGGGAACCAAGAGACCCAGTACTTC.

The V and J genes are TRBV7-8 and TRBJ1-5, with D perhaps TRBD1 (6 bases). Germline-derived CDR1 and CDR2 are SGHVS and FQNEAQ. V was shortened by 7 bases and J by 0 bases, with 16 bases between the two germline ends. This CDR3 has 16 residues. CDR3 protein: CASKRRDTYSNQPQHF. DNA of the CDR3: TGTGCCAGCAAACGTCGGGACACCTATAGCAATCAGCCCCAGCATTTT.

This clonotype was recorded at least ten times. J is TRBJ2-3 and V is TRBV7-9; D uncertain. The germline V gene encodes CDR1 SEHNR and CDR2 FQNEAQ (reference sequence). The CDR3 spans 12 residues. V shed 6 bases and J shed 1 base, with 5 bases lying between them. The chain's CDR3 is CASRHGTDTQYF. The CDR3 nucleotides read TGTGCCAGCAGACACGGCACAGATACGCAGTATTTT. The full variable domain, its missing parts supplied by reference TRBV7-9 and TRBJ2-3, is DTGVSQNPRHKITKRGQNVTFRCDPISEHNRLYWYRQTLGQGPEFLTYFQNEAQLEKSRLLSDRFSAERPKGSFSTLEIQRTEQGDSAMYLCASRHGTDTQYFGPGTRLTVL.

The V gene is TRBV19, the J gene TRBJ2-7; 9 bases line up with TRBD2. CDR1 LNHDA and CDR2 SQIVND come from the germline V gene (reference sequence). J lost 2 bases, V lost 4 bases, and 0 bases had no gene match. The CDR3 loop spans 13 amino acids. The chain's CDR3 is CASSTSGAYEQYF. The CDR3 bases are TGTGCCAGTAGTACTAGCGGGGCCTACGAGCAGTACTTC.

Only a few counts were recorded for this clonotype. This chain links TRBV5-6 with TRBJ2-7; D gene uncertain. Germline V gene data show CDR1 as SGHDT and CDR2 as YYEEEE. Trimming left V 0 bases short and J 7 bases short, with 11 bases between. CDR3 length: 13 amino acids. This CDR3 is CASSLGEAWEQYV. CDR3 nucleotides: TGTGCCAGCAGCTTGGGAGAAGCCTGGGAGCAGTACGTC.

This clonotype was counted many times. CDR3 DNA sequence: TGTGCCAGCAGTTTTCAGGGGGGAGAGACCCAGTACTTC. The encoded protein is CASSFQGGETQYF. The rearrangement joins TRBV12-3 or TRBV12-4 to TRBJ2-5; a possible D gene is TRBD1 (7 bases). This CDR3 has 13 residues. Trimming removed 3 bases at V and 4 bases at J, with 9 bases between.

This rearrangement joins TRBV12-3 or TRBV12-4 to TRBJ1-3, with a tentative D call TRBD1 (5 bases). Trimming took off 7 bases at V and 0 bases at J, with 13 bases between the two ends. There are 15 residues in the CDR3. CDR3 nucleotide sequence: TGTGCCAGCAACGCACCAGGGCGCTCTGGAAACACCATATATTTT. Its protein product is CASNAPGRSGNTIYF.

This clonotype was recorded a few times. This chain connects TRBV12-3 or TRBV12-4 to TRBJ2-3; no clear D. The CDR3 contains 15 residues. V lost 8 bases and J 3 bases, leaving 18 bases between the germline ends. In DNA form, the CDR3 reads TGTGCCAGCGGGTCCGGGCTCGGTAGGACAGATACGCAGTATTTT. It specifies CASGSGLGRTDTQYF.

The chain joins TRBV6-1 to TRBJ2-5, with D possibly matching TRBD2 (6 bases). Germline CDR1 is MNHNS and CDR2 is SASEGT. This CDR3 comprises 13 residues. V was trimmed by 5 bases and J by 5 bases, leaving 12 bases between them. The CDR3 loop is CASSTGGGETQYF. DNA of the CDR3: TGTGCCAGCAGTACCGGGGGAGGTGAGACCCAGTACTTC.

The genes are TRBV7-9 and TRBJ1-2, with 7 bases identical to TRBD1. V lost 4 bases to trimming and J lost 5 bases; unmatched junction nucleotides: 10. Germline lookup yields CDR1 SEHNR and CDR2 FQNEAQ (reference sequence). CDR3 size: 15 residues. The CDR3 DNA reads TGTGCCAGCAGCTACACGACAGGGATCATTTATGGCTACACCTTC. Translation gives CASSYTTGIIYGYTF.

There are a few counts of this clonotype. This sequence joins TRBV13 and TRBJ1-2; 8 bases align to TRBD1. Germline assignment: CDR1 PRHDT and CDR2 FYEKMQ (reference sequence). The CDR3 sequence is 15 residues long. V shed 0 bases, J shed 5 bases, and the junction held 5 bases outside the gene matches. The chain's CDR3 is CASSLGGTGHYGYTF. CDR3 coding DNA: TGTGCCAGCAGCTTAGGGGGGACAGGCCATTATGGCTACACCTTC.

The CDR3 bases are TGCGCCAGCAGTCAATCGAGGGACAGGGACAACCTGCGAGCGGAGGAGAGAGTGGATCAGCCCCAGCATTTT. It codes for CASSQSRDRDNLRAEERVDQPQHF. The J gene is TRBJ1-5, the V gene TRBV23-1, with TRBD1 matching 9 bases. TRBV23-1 is given ORF status, its function remaining uncertain. After removal of 0 bases from V and 5 bases from J, the junction contained 29 bases not matched to a gene. The CDR3 extends over 24 amino acids.